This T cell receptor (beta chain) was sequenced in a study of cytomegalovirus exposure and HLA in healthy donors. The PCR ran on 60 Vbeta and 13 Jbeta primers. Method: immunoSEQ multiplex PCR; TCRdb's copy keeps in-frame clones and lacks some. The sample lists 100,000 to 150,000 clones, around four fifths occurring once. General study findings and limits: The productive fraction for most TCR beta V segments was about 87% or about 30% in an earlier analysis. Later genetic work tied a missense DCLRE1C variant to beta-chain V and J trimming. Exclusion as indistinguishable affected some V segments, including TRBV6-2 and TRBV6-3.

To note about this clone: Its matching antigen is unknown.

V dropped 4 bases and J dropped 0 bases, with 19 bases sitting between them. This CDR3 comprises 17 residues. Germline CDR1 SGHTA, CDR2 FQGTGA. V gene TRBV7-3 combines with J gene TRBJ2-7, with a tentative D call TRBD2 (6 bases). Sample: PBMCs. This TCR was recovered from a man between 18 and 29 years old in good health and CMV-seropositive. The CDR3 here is CASSSRSRDSASYEQYF. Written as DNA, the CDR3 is TGTGCCAGCAGCTCCAGATCCCGGGACTCTGCCTCCTACGAGCAGTACTTC.